This T cell receptor beta chain originates from a study of blood T cell repertoires in COVID-19 (TCRdb year 2020). Turning to the overall study: Collaborator samples came from the United States, Italy and Spain and covered acute and convalescent phases of COVID-19. Samples were obtained from the ongoing ImmuneRACE study (first 160 participants) and from 1,254 subjects provided by 6 global collaborators. Sample metadata almost always included a de-identified subject ID, COVID-19 status, age in years and sex. HLA class I and class II types, where available, came from metadata supplied by the sample provider rather than from assay-based typing. The prospective study material was composed of cDNA or gDNA derived from T cells, B-cell-depleted T cells, or PBMCs. A freely available public database, intended as a resource for researchers studying the immune response to SARS-CoV-2, is where the repertoires were released. The dataset comprised deeply sampled blood TCRbeta repertoires from subjects exposed to, actively infected with, or recovered from COVID-19. Broader findings and caveats from the paper: How much clinical and demographic metadata was included differed by source and by participant, and the metadata was provided uncurated.

The collaborating institutions used their own protocols to collect whole blood in K2EDTA tubes. For TCRbeta analysis, collaborators shipped samples in one of three forms: frozen whole blood, isolated PBMCs, or DNA extracted from either of those sample types. The immunoSEQ Assay, a bias-controlled multiplex PCR, was used to amplify TCRbeta CDR3 regions from genomic DNA. Regarding the original processing steps: The number of nucleated cells in each sample was estimated by amplification of reference gene primers within the assay. Sequence reads were collapsed and filtered to measure the absolute abundance of every unique TCRbeta CDR3 rearrangement. For each sample, productive Simpson clonality was calculated as the square root of Simpson's diversity index over productive rearrangements. TCRdb retrieved this table from immuneACCESS and kept in-frame rearrangements only. Not all clones are present; in checked studies, unresolved V genes account for under half, and no reason is known for the remainder. V, J and clone size derive from that table, while D and trimming were established from the DNA sequence. This sample is represented by about 100,000 clones; roughly 90% of them were singletons. The ten largest account for more than 5% of the sample.

As to this clone: The antigen it recognizes is unknown. Base qualities are not recorded, but no much larger clone differs from it by a single base.

Unmatched junction bases come to 6, with V trimmed by 5 bases and J by 6 bases. CDR1 and CDR2, looked up from the germline V gene (reference sequence), are LGHDT and YNNKEL. Inclusive of the bounding cysteine and phenylalanine, the CDR3 is 13 residues long. The DNA shown is the 39-base CDR3, in frame from base 1. This clonotype was obtained from a man aged 70 or older with acute or convalescent COVID-19. The V and J segments used are TRBV3-1 (or the pseudogene TRBV3-2) and TRBJ1-2, with TRBD1 matching 7 junction bases. The sample taken for sequencing was peripheral blood. The CDR3 here reads CASSYLTGDGYTF. The bases are TGTGCCAGCAGCTACCTCACAGGGGATGGCTACACCTTC.